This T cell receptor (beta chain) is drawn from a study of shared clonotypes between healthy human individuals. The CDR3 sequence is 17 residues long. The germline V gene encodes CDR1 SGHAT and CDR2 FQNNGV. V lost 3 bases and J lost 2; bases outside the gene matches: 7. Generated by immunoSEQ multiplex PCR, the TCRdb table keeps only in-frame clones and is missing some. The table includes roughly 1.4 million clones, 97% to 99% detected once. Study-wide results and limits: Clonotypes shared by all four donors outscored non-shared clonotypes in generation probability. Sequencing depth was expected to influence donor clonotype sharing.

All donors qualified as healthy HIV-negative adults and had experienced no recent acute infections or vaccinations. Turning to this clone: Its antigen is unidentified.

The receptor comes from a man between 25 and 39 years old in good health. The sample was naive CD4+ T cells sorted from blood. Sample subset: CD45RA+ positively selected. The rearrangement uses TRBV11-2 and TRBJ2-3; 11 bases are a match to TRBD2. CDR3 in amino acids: CASSFYRLAGNTDTQYF. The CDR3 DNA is TGTGCCAGCAGCTTTTACCGACTAGCGGGAAACACAGATACGCAGTATTTT.